Listed below are T cell receptor beta chains from one sample, sequenced in a study of T cells in Graves' hyperthyroidism and ophthalmopathy. In TCRdb, the multiplex PCR reads were re-called with MiXCR into one record per CDR3 protein. The sample holds roughly 700,000 distinct CDR3 sequences; 13% to 15% are singletons and the top ten take about a tenth. Sequenced sample: blood. The receptor source for this set is a woman between 18 and 29 years old with Graves' hyperthyroidism. The CDR3 runs from the conserved cysteine through the conserved F or W. The D gene is left open where the match is weak. Where a row states a size, it is once, few, many or the class of an expanded clone; other rows omit it.

abundance	d_gene	v_gene	j_gene	CDR3aa	CDR3nt
once	NA	TRBV29-1	TRBJ2-3	CSVVRDTQYF	TGCAGCGTTGTAAGAGATACGCAGTATTTT
NA	NA	TRBV20-1	TRBJ2-7	CSASDGRKQYF	TGCAGTGCTAGTGATGGACGCAAGCAGTACTTC
many	NA	TRBV28	TRBJ2-1	CASTPLAGTTYNEQFF	TGTGCCAGCACCCCTTTAGCCGGAACAACCTACAATGAGCAGTTCTTC
many	TRBD1	TRBV7-9	TRBJ2-7	CASSARTGRYEQYF	TGTGCCAGCAGCGCTAGGACAGGGCGGTACGAGCAGTACTTC
NA	TRBD2	TRBV6-1	TRBJ2-1	CASSWTSRNEQFF	TGTGCCAGCAGTTGGACTAGCAGGAATGAGCAGTTCTTC
many	TRBD1	TRBV20-1	TRBJ2-1	CSATRGTGGPNEQFF	TGCAGTGCTACCCGGGGGACAGGCGGGCCCAATGAGCAGTTCTTC
many	TRBD1	TRBV5-6	TRBJ2-1	CASSSRDRGLHEQFF	TGTGCCAGCAGCTCCCGGGACAGGGGGCTCCATGAGCAGTTCTTC
many	NA	TRBV7-9	TRBJ1-3	CASSPGPAGNTIYF	TGTGCCAGCAGTCCCGGGCCGGCTGGAAACACCATATATTTT
many	NA	TRBV7-3	TRBJ2-2	CASSLQGNTGELFF	TGTGCCAGCAGCCTACAGGGGAACACCGGGGAGCTGTTTTTT
few	NA	TRBV29-1	TRBJ2-5	CSVALHTGETQYF	TGCAGCGTCGCACTCCACACGGGTGAGACCCAGTACTTC
many	NA	TRBV10-3	TRBJ2-7	CAAGPGLTYEQYF	TGTGCCGCCGGGCCGGGACTCACCTACGAGCAGTACTTC
many	NA	TRBV30	TRBJ2-1	CAWSVGLPYNEQFF	TGTGCCTGGAGTGTGGGACTTCCATACAATGAGCAGTTCTTC
NA	TRBD2	TRBV9	TRBJ2-1	CASSVAVGGSRNEQFF	TGTGCCAGCAGCGTAGCTGTCGGGGGGAGCCGGAATGAGCAGTTCTTC
NA	NA	TRBV7-2	TRBJ1-2	CASSSSQGNYGYTF	TGTGCCAGCAGCTCTAGCCAGGGGAACTATGGCTACACCTTC
NA	TRBD1	TRBV20-1	TRBJ1-5	CSAPGGSGNQPQHF	TGCAGTGCACCAGGGGGCTCGGGCAATCAGCCCCAGCATTTT
few	TRBD1	TRBV6-2/TRBV6-3	TRBJ2-7	CASSYSVGTGGEQYF	TGTGCCAGCAGTTACTCGGTCGGGACAGGGGGCGAGCAGTACTTC
NA	TRBD2	TRBV6-5	TRBJ2-5	CASSTQTSGRSETQYF	TGTGCCAGCAGTACTCAGACTAGCGGGAGGTCAGAGACCCAGTACTTC
many	NA	TRBV7-9	TRBJ2-1	CASSLSNEQFF	TGTGCCAGCAGCCTAAGCAATGAGCAGTTCTTC
many	NA	TRBV9	TRBJ2-2	CASSRRLRDANTGELFF	TGTGCCAGCAGCCGTAGGTTGCGGGACGCGAACACCGGGGAGCTGTTTTTT
many	TRBD2	TRBV7-9	TRBJ2-1	CASSPLTSGSYNEQFF	TGTGCCAGCAGCCCTTTGACTAGCGGGAGTTACAATGAGCAGTTCTTC
few	NA	TRBV10-3	TRBJ2-4	CAISESARGDIQYF	TGTGCCATCAGTGAATCCGCCAGGGGTGACATTCAGTACTTC
many	NA	TRBV7-2	TRBJ2-2	CASTSWDRRDTGELFF	TGTGCCAGCACCTCATGGGACCGTAGGGACACCGGGGAGCTGTTTTTT
few	NA	TRBV19	TRBJ1-1	CASSISRGTEAFF	TGTGCCAGTAGTATATCCCGGGGGACTGAAGCTTTCTTT
many	NA	TRBV7-2	TRBJ2-5	CASSLEPRTIQETQYF	TGTGCCAGCAGCTTAGAACCAAGAACCATACAAGAGACCCAGTACTTC
NA	NA	TRBV9	TRBJ2-1	CASSEGAGVYNEQFF	TGTGCCAGCAGCGAGGGGGCGGGAGTGTACAATGAGCAGTTCTTC
few	TRBD1	TRBV27	TRBJ2-1	CASSSRPGQGGRGEQFF	TGTGCCAGCAGTTCCCGCCCGGGACAGGGGGGGAGGGGTGAGCAGTTCTTC
many	NA	TRBV12-5	TRBJ1-1	CASGLGRGGNTEAFF	TGTGCTAGTGGTTTGGGAAGGGGGGGGAACACTGAAGCTTTCTTT
NA	TRBD1	TRBV30	TRBJ1-2	CAWSPPFYRDRAYGYTF	TGTGCCTGGAGCCCACCGTTTTACCGGGACAGGGCATATGGCTACACCTTC
few	NA	TRBV7-9	TRBJ2-7	CASSGARFYEQYF	TGTGCCAGCAGCGGAGCGCGGTTTTACGAGCAGTACTTC
many	TRBD2	TRBV6-2/TRBV6-3	TRBJ2-3	CASSFPTSGIIRDTQYF	TGTGCCAGCAGTTTCCCGACTAGCGGGATCATCAGGGATACGCAGTATTTT
NA	NA	TRBV28	TRBJ2-1	CASSFRDALPEQFF	TGTGCCAGCAGTTTCCGGGATGCGCTCCCGGAGCAGTTCTTC
few	NA	TRBV9	TRBJ1-2	CASSEPPHYGYTF	TGTGCCAGCAGCGAGCCCCCCCACTATGGCTACACCTTC
few	NA	TRBV12-3/TRBV12-4	TRBJ2-2	CASSLYRAVGTGELFF	TGTGCCAGCAGTTTATACAGGGCGGTGGGCACCGGGGAGCTGTTTTTT
many	NA	TRBV11-3	TRBJ2-1	CASSLYGQSYNEQFF	TGTGCCAGCAGCCTTTACGGACAGAGCTATAATGAGCAGTTCTTC
few	NA	TRBV5-8	TRBJ2-3	CASSGAWDYTQYF	TGTGCCAGCAGCGGGGCATGGGATTATACGCAGTATTTT
many	NA	TRBV28	TRBJ2-5	CASSLASRLAQGAQYF	TGTGCCAGCAGTTTAGCCAGCCGACTAGCGCAGGGGGCCCAGTACTTC
NA	NA	TRBV20-1	TRBJ2-1	CSASDLPRYEQFF	TGCAGTGCTAGTGATTTACCGCGGTATGAGCAGTTCTTC
few	NA	TRBV5-6	TRBJ1-5	CASSLASGDQPQHF	TGTGCCAGCAGCTTGGCTTCTGGGGATCAGCCCCAGCATTTT
many	TRBD2	TRBV18	TRBJ2-3	CASSSTSGRAESDTQYF	TGTGCCAGCTCATCTACTAGCGGGAGGGCCGAATCAGATACGCAGTATTTT
many	NA	TRBV3-1	TRBJ2-2	CASSQITGELFF	TGTGCCAGCAGCCAAATAACCGGGGAGCTGTTTTTT
NA	TRBD2	TRBV20-1	TRBJ2-3	CSARDPGLAGLGSDTQYF	TGCAGTGCTAGAGATCCGGGACTAGCGGGGTTGGGTTCAGATACGCAGTATTTT
many	NA	TRBV30	TRBJ2-3	CAWSGAFTQYF	TGTGCCTGGAGTGGAGCATTCACGCAGTATTTT
many	TRBD2	TRBV11-2	TRBJ2-1	CASSLIGGSYNEQFF	TGTGCCAGCAGCTTAATCGGCGGGAGCTACAATGAGCAGTTCTTC
NA	TRBD1	TRBV6-2/TRBV6-3	TRBJ2-3	CASRETGALRDTQYF	TGTGCCAGCAGGGAGACAGGGGCCCTTCGGGATACGCAGTATTTT
many	NA	TRBV2	TRBJ2-5	CASSVMDAETQYF	TGTGCCAGCAGTGTAATGGACGCAGAGACCCAGTACTTC
many	NA	TRBV18	TRBJ1-2	CASSPLARGSYYGYTF	TGTGCCAGCTCACCCCTGGCGCGGGGGAGTTACTATGGCTACACCTTC
many	NA	TRBV7-3	TRBJ2-1	CASSLRPTPGNEQFF	TGTGCCAGCAGCTTACGCCCCACCCCCGGGAATGAGCAGTTCTTC
NA	NA	TRBV11-1	TRBJ1-2	CASSGFRVSRLRRDYGYTF	TGTGCCAGCAGCGGGTTCCGGGTCTCTCGCTTGCGGAGGGACTATGGCTACACCTTC
many	TRBD1	TRBV6-1	TRBJ2-3	CASSFSGTGTDTQYF	TGTGCCAGCAGTTTTTCCGGGACAGGGACAGATACGCAGTATTTT